What follows is one TCR beta chain and its context. What it recognizes is unknown. Though nominally healthy at sampling, donors likely had unrecorded immune exposures. Germline CDR1 MGHRA, CDR2 YSYEKL. The junction had 6 bases not matched to a gene; V was cut back by 2 bases and J by 6 bases. The CDR3 runs to 15 residues. This entry comes from a study of cytomegalovirus exposure and HLA in healthy donors. Study-level findings and limits: The study put 150 to 200 TCR beta chains on its list as cytomegalovirus-associated. In a later analysis, at a false discovery rate of 0.05, some 17,000 TCR beta sequences were associated with HLA alleles.

Primers: 60 Vbeta forward and 13 Jbeta reverse. Assay used: immunoSEQ multiplex PCR; TCRdb lists only in-frame clones, some missing. The data hold about 130,000 clones, with about 80% observed a single time. The clonotype comes from a woman in her forties in good health and CMV-seronegative. V usage is TRBV4-1 and J usage is TRBJ1-4; TRBD1 agrees at 7 bases. Specimen: PBMCs. CDR3 sequence (DNA): TGCGCCAGCAGCCAAAACGACAGGGATGATGAAAAACTGTTTTTT. As protein: CASSQNDRDDEKLFF.